This T cell receptor beta chain was sequenced for a study of T-cell memory formation after mild COVID-19. Each CDR3 protein is one row after TCRdb ran MiXCR on the 5' RACE reads. Altogether about 440,000 distinct CDR3 sequences are present, roughly 20% being singletons, with the ten largest covering approximately 8.1%. Looked up from germline, CDR1 is SEHNR and CDR2 is FQNEAQ (reference sequence). The CDR3 is 16 amino acids. Trimming removed 5 bases at V and 0 bases at J, with 15 bases between. This clonotype was counted only a few times. The chain links TRBV7-9 to TRBJ2-3; no clear D gene. Material for sequencing was PBMCs or a T cell subset sorted from them (not recorded which). This TCR came from an adult woman who had mild COVID-19 (a few samples of this study predate the infection). Cell type and time point are not known. The CDR3 protein is CASSPLPDGSTDTQYF. CDR3 sequence (DNA): TGTGCCAGCAGCCCCCTCCCCGACGGGAGCACAGATACGCAGTATTTT.